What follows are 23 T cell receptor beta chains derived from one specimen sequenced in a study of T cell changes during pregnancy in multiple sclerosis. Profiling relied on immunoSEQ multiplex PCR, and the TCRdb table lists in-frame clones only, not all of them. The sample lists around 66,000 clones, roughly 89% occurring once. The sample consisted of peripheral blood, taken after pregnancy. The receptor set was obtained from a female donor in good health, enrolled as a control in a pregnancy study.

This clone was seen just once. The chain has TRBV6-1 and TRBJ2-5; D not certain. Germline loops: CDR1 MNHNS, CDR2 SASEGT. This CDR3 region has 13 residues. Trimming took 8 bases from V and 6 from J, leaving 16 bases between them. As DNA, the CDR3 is TGTGCCAGCGATAGACGGTGGGCACAGACCCAGTACTTC. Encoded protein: CASDRRWAQTQYF.

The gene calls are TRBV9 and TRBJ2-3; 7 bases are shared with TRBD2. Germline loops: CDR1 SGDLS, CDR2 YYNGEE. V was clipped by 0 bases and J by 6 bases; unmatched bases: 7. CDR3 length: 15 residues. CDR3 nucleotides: TGTGCCAGCAGCGTAGCCCAGCGGGGTCTCGATACGCAGTATTTT. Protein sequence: CASSVAQRGLDTQYF.

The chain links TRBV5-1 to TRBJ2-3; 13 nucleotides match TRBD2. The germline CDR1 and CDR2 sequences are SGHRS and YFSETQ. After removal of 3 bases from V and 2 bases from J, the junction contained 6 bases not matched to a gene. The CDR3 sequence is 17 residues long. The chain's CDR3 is CASSSGLAGADTDTQYF. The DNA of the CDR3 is TGCGCCAGCAGCTCCGGACTAGCGGGGGCCGACACAGATACGCAGTATTTT.

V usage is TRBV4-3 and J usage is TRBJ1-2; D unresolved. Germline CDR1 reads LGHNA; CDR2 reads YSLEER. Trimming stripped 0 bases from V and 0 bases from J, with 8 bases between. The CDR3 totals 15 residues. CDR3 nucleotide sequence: TGCGCCAGCAGCCAAGATGGGCAGGCTAACTATGGCTACACCTTC. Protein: CASSQDGQANYGYTF.

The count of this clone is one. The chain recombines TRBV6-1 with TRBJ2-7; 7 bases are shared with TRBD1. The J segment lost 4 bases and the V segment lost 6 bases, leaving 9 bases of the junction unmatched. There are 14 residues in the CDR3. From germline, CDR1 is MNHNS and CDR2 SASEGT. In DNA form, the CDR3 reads TGTGCCAGCAGCAATTCCGGGACAGTTTACGAGCAGTACTTC. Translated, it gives CASSNSGTVYEQYF.

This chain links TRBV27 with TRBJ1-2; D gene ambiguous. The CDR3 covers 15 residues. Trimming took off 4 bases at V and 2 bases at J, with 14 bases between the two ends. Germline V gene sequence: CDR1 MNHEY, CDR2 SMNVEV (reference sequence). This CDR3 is CASSSAPPGNYGYTF. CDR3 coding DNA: TGTGCCAGCAGTTCCGCTCCACCAGGAAACTATGGCTACACCTTC.

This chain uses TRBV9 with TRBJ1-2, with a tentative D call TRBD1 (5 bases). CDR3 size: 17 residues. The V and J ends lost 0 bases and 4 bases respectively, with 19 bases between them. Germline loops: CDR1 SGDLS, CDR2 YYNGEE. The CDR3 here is CASSVEIVAGMGYGYTF. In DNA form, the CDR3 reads TGTGCCAGCAGCGTAGAAATCGTGGCAGGGATGGGCTATGGCTACACCTTC.

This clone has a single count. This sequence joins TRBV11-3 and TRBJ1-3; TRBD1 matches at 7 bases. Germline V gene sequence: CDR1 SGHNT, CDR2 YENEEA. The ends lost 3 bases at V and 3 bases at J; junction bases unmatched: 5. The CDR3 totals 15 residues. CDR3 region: CASSLTGTSGNTIYF. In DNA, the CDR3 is TGTGCCAGCAGCTTGACAGGGACCAGTGGAAACACCATATATTTT.

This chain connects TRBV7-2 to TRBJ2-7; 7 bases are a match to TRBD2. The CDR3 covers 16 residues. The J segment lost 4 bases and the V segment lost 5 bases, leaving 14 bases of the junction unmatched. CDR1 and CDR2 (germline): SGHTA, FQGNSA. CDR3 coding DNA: TGTGCCAGCAGCCCCCTTCCGGCCGGGACTAATTACGAGCAGTACTTC. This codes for CASSPLPAGTNYEQYF.

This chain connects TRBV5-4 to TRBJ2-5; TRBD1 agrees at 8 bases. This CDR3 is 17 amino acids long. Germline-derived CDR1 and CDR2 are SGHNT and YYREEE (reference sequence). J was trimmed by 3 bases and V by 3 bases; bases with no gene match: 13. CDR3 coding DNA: TGTGCCAGCAGCTCCGCGGGCCCCAGGGGGCTTAAAGAGACCCAGTACTTC. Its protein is CASSSAGPRGLKETQYF.

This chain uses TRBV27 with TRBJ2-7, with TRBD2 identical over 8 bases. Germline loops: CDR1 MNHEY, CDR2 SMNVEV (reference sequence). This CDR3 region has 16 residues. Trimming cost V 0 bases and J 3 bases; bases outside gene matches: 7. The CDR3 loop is CASSLSFLAGGYEQYF. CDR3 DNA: TGTGCCAGCAGTTTATCGTTTCTCGCGGGGGGCTACGAGCAGTACTTC.

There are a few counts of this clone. As DNA, the CDR3 is TGTGCCAGCAGCGTCGGCGGCCCCGGTGGCTACACCTTC. The encoded protein is CASSVGGPGGYTF. The chain joins TRBV9 to TRBJ1-2; D remains ambiguous. The V end lost 2 bases, the J end lost 7 bases, and 12 bases lay between the germline ends. Germline CDR1 reads SGDLS; CDR2 reads YYNGEE. The CDR3 covers 13 residues.

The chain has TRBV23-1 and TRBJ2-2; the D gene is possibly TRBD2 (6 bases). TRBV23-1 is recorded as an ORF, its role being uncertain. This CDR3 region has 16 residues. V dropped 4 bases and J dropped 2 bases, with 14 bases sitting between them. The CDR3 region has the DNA TGCGCCAGCAGTCTTGCCGGGACTCCAAACACCGGGGAGCTGTTTTTT. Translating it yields CASSLAGTPNTGELFF.

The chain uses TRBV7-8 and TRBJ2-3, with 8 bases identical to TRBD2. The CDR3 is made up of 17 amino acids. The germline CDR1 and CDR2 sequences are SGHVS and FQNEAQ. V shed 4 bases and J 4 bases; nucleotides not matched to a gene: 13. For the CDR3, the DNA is TGTGCCAGCAGCTCGAAATCGGCGGGGGGCAGATCAGATACGCAGTATTTT. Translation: CASSSKSAGGRSDTQYF. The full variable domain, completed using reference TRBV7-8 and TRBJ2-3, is GAGVSQSPRYKVAKRGQDVALRCDPISGHVSLFWYQQALGQGPEFLTYFQNEAQLDKSGLPSDRFFAERPEGSVSTLKIQRTQQEDSAVYLCASSSKSAGGRSDTQYFGPGTRLTVL.

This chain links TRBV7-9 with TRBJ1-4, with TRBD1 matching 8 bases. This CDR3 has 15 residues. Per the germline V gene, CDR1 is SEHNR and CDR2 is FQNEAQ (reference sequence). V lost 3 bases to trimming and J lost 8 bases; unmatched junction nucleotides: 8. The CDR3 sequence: CASSFLRTGLEKLFF. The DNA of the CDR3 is TGTGCCAGCAGCTTTCTTAGGACAGGGCTCGAAAAACTGTTTTTT.

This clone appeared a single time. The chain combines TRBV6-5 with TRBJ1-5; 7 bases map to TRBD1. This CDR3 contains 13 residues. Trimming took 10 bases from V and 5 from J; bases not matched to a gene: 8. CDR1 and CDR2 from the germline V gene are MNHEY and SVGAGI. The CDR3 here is CAISQGLDQPQHF. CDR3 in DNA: TGTGCCATCTCACAGGGGTTGGATCAGCCCCAGCATTTT.

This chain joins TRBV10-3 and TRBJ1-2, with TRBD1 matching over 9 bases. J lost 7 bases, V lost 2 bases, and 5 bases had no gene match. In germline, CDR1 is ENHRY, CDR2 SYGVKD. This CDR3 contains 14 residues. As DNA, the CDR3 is TGTGCCATCAGTGAGGCGGGACAGGGTGTTGGCTACACCTTC. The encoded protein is CAISEAGQGVGYTF.

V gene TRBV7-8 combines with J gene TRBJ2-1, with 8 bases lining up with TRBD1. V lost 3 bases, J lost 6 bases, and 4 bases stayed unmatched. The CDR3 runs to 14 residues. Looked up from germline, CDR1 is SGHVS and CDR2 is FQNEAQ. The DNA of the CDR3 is TGTGCCAGCAGCTTGCCTACAGGGGGCAATGAGCAGTTCTTC. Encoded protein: CASSLPTGGNEQFF.

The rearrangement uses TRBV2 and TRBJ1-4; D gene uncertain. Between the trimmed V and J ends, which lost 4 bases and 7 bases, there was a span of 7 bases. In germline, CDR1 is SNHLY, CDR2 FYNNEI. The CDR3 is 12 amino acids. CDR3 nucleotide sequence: TGTGCCAGCAGTGTCGGCGGTGAAAAACTGTTTTTT. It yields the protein CASSVGGEKLFF.

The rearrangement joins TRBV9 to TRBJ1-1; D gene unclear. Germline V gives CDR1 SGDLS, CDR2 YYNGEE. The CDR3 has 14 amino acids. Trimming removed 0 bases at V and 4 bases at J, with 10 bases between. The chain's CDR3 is CASSVGPGATEAFF. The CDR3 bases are TGTGCCAGCAGCGTAGGTCCAGGCGCCACTGAAGCTTTCTTT.

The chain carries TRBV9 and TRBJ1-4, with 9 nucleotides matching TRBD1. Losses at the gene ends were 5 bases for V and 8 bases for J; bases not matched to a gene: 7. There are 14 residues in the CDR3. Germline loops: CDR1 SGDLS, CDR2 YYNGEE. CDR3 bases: TGTGCCAGCAGTCTCACAGGGGGCGACGAAAAACTGTTTTTT. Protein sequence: CASSLTGGDEKLFF.

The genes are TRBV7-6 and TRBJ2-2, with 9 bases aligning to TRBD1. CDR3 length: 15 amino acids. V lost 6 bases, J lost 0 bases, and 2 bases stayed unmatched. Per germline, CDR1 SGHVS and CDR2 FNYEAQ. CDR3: CASRRQGANTGELFF. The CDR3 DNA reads TGTGCCAGCAGAAGACAGGGGGCGAACACCGGGGAGCTGTTTTTT.

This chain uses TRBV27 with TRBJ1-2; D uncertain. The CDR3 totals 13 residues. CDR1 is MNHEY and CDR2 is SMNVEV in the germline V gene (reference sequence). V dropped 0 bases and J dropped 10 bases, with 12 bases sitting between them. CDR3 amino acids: CASSLSVSGDYTF. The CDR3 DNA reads TGTGCCAGCAGTTTATCCGTTAGCGGGGACTACACCTTC.